This entry lists 8 T cell receptor beta chains sequenced from one sample in a study of blood T cell repertoires in COVID-19. Assay used: immunoSEQ multiplex PCR; TCRdb lists only in-frame clones, some missing. The sample has 250,000 or so clones; approximately 88% are singletons. The sample was PBMCs or T cells enriched from blood (not recorded which). Receptors originate from a woman between 40 and 55 years old with acute COVID-19.

The chain joins TRBV19 to TRBJ1-1; 8 bases are shared with TRBD1. The CDR3 has 16 amino acids. V dropped 5 bases and J dropped 2; count of bases not matched to a gene: 10. Per the germline V gene, CDR1 is LNHDA and CDR2 is SQIVND (reference sequence). CDR3 coding DNA: TGTGCCAGTAGTTCCGCCGGACAGGGCCCTAACACTGAAGCTTTCTTT. This gives the protein CASSSAGQGPNTEAFF.

This clone occurred a few times. V is TRBV29-1 and J is TRBJ2-7, with TRBD1 matching over 11 bases. CDR3 size: 14 residues. V shed 5 bases, J shed 3 bases, and the junction held 6 bases outside the gene matches. CDR1 is SQVTM and CDR2 is ANQGSEA in the germline V gene. For the CDR3, the DNA is TGCAGCGTTCAAGGGACAGGGGGAAGCTACGAGCAGTACTTC. Protein: CSVQGTGGSYEQYF.

This clone was found once. V is TRBV6-2 or TRBV6-3 and J is TRBJ1-2; TRBD1 agrees at 9 bases. Germline assignment: CDR1 MNHEY and CDR2 SVGEGT. CDR3 length: 14 amino acids. V shed 2 bases and J 4 bases; nucleotides not matched to a gene: 2. The CDR3 region is CASSYGTGIYGYTF. The CDR3 region has the DNA TGTGCCAGCAGTTACGGGACAGGGATCTATGGCTACACCTTC.

V is TRBV5-8 and J is TRBJ1-2; the match to TRBD1 covers 7 bases. Germline lookup yields CDR1 SGHTS and CDR2 YDEGEE. CDR3 length: 14 amino acids. Trimming at V came to 5 bases and at J to 8 bases, leaving 12 bases not matched to a gene. The CDR3: CASRAAGTVYGYTF. In DNA, the CDR3 is TGTGCCAGCAGGGCAGCCGGGACAGTATACGGCTACACCTTC.

The gene calls are TRBV27 and TRBJ1-2; a possible D gene is TRBD1 (5 bases). From germline, CDR1 is MNHEY and CDR2 SMNVEV (reference sequence). The CDR3 has 14 amino acids. V was clipped by 1 base and J by 7 bases, with 13 bases between them. CDR3 loop: CASSLLAGSAGYTF. CDR3 DNA sequence: TGTGCCAGCAGTTTATTGGCAGGGTCGGCTGGCTACACCTTC.

The chain employs TRBV5-1 and TRBJ1-1; 7 bases are a match to TRBD1. Per germline, CDR1 SGHRS and CDR2 YFSETQ. This CDR3 comprises 16 residues. V gave up 3 bases and J gave up 1 base; unmatched junction bases: 9. The CDR3 protein is CASSSSPGQQNTEAFF. The DNA for the CDR3 is TGCGCCAGCAGCTCCTCACCGGGACAGCAGAACACTGAAGCTTTCTTT.

The sample holds a few counts of this clone. The gene calls are TRBV5-1 and TRBJ1-1, with 7 bases matching TRBD1. The CDR3 extends over 13 amino acids. Germline V gene lookup returns CDR1 SGHRS and CDR2 YFSETQ. The J segment lost 4 bases and the V segment lost 3 bases, leaving 3 bases of the junction unmatched. CDR3: CASSSQGTTEAFF. Written as DNA, the CDR3 is TGCGCCAGCAGCTCACAGGGGACCACTGAAGCTTTCTTT.

This clone was seen once. This rearrangement joins TRBV6-5 to TRBJ1-2; D possibly corresponds to TRBD1 (6 bases). Germline CDR1 reads MNHEY; CDR2 reads SVGAGI. Trimming stripped 0 bases from V and 7 bases from J, with 15 bases between. The CDR3 is made up of 15 amino acids. The CDR3 here is CASSYSRTGMLGYTF. CDR3 nucleotides: TGTGCCAGCAGTTACTCGAGAACAGGGATGCTTGGCTACACCTTC.